A single sample gave rise to the 8 T cell receptor beta chains below, sequenced in a study of blood T cells in healthy people across ages. The second PCR ran roughly 7 to 11 cycles with a sample-barcoded 5' primer and J-beta primers. Each CDR3 protein gets one entry after TCRdb re-called the 5' RACE reads with MiXCR. The table has roughly 1 million distinct CDR3 sequences, 20% to 25% seen once. Another study also made use of these data, one on T cells of mothers and their children.

What was sequenced was blood. The receptors originated from a girl under 10 years old in good health.

The V and J genes are TRBV5-1 and TRBJ1-6, with a tentative D call TRBD1 (5 bases). This CDR3 is 15 amino acids long. Germline V gene data show CDR1 as SGHRS and CDR2 as YFSETQ. The V end was cut by 0 bases, the J end by 9 bases, with 13 bases between. This chain's CDR3 is CASSLAAAGSSPLHF. CDR3 in DNA: TGCGCCAGCAGCTTGGCAGCCGCAGGGAGTTCACCCCTCCACTTT.

This clonotype occurred a few times. The chain couples TRBV2 to TRBJ2-2; 9 bases map to TRBD2. V was clipped by 6 bases and J by 0 bases; unmatched bases: 5. This CDR3 has 16 residues. Germline V gene lookup returns CDR1 SNHLY and CDR2 FYNNEI. CDR3 nucleotide sequence: TGTGCCAGCAGCCCGGCGGGAGGGCCGAACACCGGGGAGCTGTTTTTT. Amino acids: CASSPAGGPNTGELFF.

The chain has TRBV7-9 and TRBJ2-7; D may be TRBD1 (6 bases). With 1 base removed from V and 2 bases from J, the gap between germline ends came to 9 bases. Per germline, CDR1 SEHNR and CDR2 FQNEAQ (reference sequence). CDR3 length: 14 residues. DNA for the CDR3: TGTGCCAGCAGCTTAGTGGACAGTACCTACGAGCAGTACTTC. As protein: CASSLVDSTYEQYF.

The V call is TRBV27, the J call TRBJ2-3; 8 bases match TRBD2. The CDR3 totals 16 residues. The junction had 7 bases not matched to a gene; V was cut back by 0 bases and J by 5 bases. Germline lookup yields CDR1 MNHEY and CDR2 SMNVEV (reference sequence). DNA for the CDR3: TGTGCCAGCAGTTTATCAGTCGGACTAGCAATAGATACGCAGTATTTT. Encoded protein: CASSLSVGLAIDTQYF.

For the CDR3, the DNA is TGTGCCAGCACCGACAAATTCGAGCAGTACTTC. Translating it yields CASTDKFEQYF. This sequence joins TRBV7-9 and TRBJ2-7, with D uncertain. CDR1 is SEHNR and CDR2 is FQNEAQ in the germline V gene (reference sequence). The ends were cut back, 7 bases at V and 6 bases at J, with 10 bases in the middle. The length of the CDR3 is 11 residues.

This chain links TRBV6-5 with TRBJ1-6; 7 positions agree with TRBD1. CDR1 and CDR2 from the germline V gene are MNHEY and SVGAGI. Trimming cost V 0 bases and J 0 bases; bases outside gene matches: 2. The CDR3 extends over 17 amino acids. The CDR3 spells CASSYSRQGSYNSPLHF. CDR3 nucleotides: TGTGCCAGCAGTTACTCCCGACAGGGCTCCTATAATTCACCCCTCCACTTT.

V is TRBV5-1 and J is TRBJ2-2; D is undetermined. Germline loops: CDR1 SGHRS, CDR2 YFSETQ. This CDR3 has 14 residues. Trimming took off 3 bases at V and 0 bases at J, with 6 bases between the two ends. Here the CDR3 DNA reads TGCGCCAGCAGCTCTTGGACGAACACCGGGGAGCTGTTTTTT. Encoded protein: CASSSWTNTGELFF.

This clonotype was recorded only once. This chain connects TRBV18 to TRBJ1-4, with TRBD1 as a possible D gene (6 bases). Per the germline V gene, CDR1 is KGHSH and CDR2 is LQKENI. V lost 5 bases, J lost 4 bases, and 8 bases lay in between. The CDR3 loop spans 13 amino acids. Here the CDR3 reads CASSRGINEKLFF. CDR3 DNA: TGTGCCAGCTCAAGGGGGATTAATGAAAAACTGTTTTTT.